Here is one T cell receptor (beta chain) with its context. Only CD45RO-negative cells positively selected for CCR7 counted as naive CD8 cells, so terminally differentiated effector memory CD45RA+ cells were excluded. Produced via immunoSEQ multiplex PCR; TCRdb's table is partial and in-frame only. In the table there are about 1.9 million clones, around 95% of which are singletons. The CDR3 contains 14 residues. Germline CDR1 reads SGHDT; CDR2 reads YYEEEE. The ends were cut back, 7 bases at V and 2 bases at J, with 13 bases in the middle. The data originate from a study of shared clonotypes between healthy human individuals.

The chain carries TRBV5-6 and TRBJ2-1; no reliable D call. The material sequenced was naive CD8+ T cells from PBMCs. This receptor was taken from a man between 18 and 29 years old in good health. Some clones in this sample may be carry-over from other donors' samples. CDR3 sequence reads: CASSRPGAYNEQFF. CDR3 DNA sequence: TGTGCCAGCTCCAGGCCCGGCGCCTACAATGAGCAGTTCTTC.